This T cell receptor (beta chain) was recorded in a study of shared T cell receptors in the human thymus. The J segment lost 5 bases and the V segment lost 5 bases, leaving 15 bases of the junction unmatched. The CDR3 loop spans 17 amino acids. Per germline, CDR1 MNHEY and CDR2 SMNVEV (reference sequence). Here immunoSEQ multiplex PCR was the method, and the copy in TCRdb shows in-frame clones only, minus some. Of approximately 400,000 clones in the sample, just under 95% were seen once. Sequenced sample: thymocytes. V and J are TRBV27 and TRBJ2-3, with 8 nucleotides matching TRBD2. The TCR was taken from a human donor. The chain's CDR3 is CASSPRNSGTRRDTQYF. CDR3 DNA sequence: TGTGCCAGCAGTCCCCGGAACTCCGGGACTAGAAGAGATACGCAGTATTTT.